This passage covers 10 T cell receptor beta chains from one sample sequenced in a study of shared clonotypes between healthy human individuals. Repertoires were generated with immunoSEQ multiplex PCR, while TCRdb's copy carries only in-frame clones and drops some. This table has approximately 100,000 clones, around 64% appearing once. The sequenced sample was memory CD8+ T cells sorted from blood. This sample's subset: CD45RO+ cells pooled with CCR7-negative TemRA cells. These receptors came from a woman in her twenties or thirties in good health.

This chain connects TRBV28 to TRBJ2-6; D not certain. Trimming shortened V by 5 bases and J by 0 bases, and 11 bases separated the two germline ends. This CDR3 is 16 amino acids long. Germline assignment: CDR1 MDHEN and CDR2 SYDVKM. This chain's CDR3 is CASSPDGPSGANVLTF. The CDR3 DNA sequence: TGTGCCAGCAGTCCCGACGGACCCTCTGGGGCCAACGTCCTGACTTTC.

The gene calls are TRBV2 and TRBJ2-1; D gene unclear. CDR3 size: 16 residues. In germline, CDR1 is SNHLY, CDR2 FYNNEI. The V gene lost 4 bases and the J gene lost 2 bases, with 15 bases spanning the gap. The DNA for the CDR3 is TGTGCCAGCAGTGGGGTACGGAGCCAAACCTACAATGAGCAGTTCTTC. The encoded protein is CASSGVRSQTYNEQFF. The complete variable domain, with remaining parts taken from reference TRBV2 and TRBJ2-1, reads EPEVTQTPSHQVTQMGQEVILRCVPISNHLYFYWYRQILGQKVEFLVSFYNNEISEKSEIFDDQFSVERPDGSNFTLKIRSTKLEDSAMYFCASSGVRSQTYNEQFFGPGTRLTVL.

This chain connects TRBV6-4 to TRBJ2-7; TRBD2 matches 9 bases. Germline values: CDR1 MRHNA, CDR2 SNTAGT. V was clipped by 8 bases and J by 7 bases; unmatched bases: 15. This CDR3 spans 15 amino acids. CDR3 sequence reads: CASSPGAGGPEEQYF. CDR3 nucleotide sequence: TGTGCCAGCTCCCCTGGGGCGGGAGGGCCTGAGGAGCAGTACTTC.

This clone has only one observation. The rearrangement uses TRBV11-2 and TRBJ2-5, with D perhaps matching TRBD1 or TRBD2 (5 bases each). From germline, CDR1 is SGHAT and CDR2 FQNNGV. V lost 0 bases and J 5 bases, leaving 13 bases between the germline ends. The CDR3 totals 15 residues. CDR3 sequence: CASSLDGGPGETQYF. DNA for the CDR3: TGTGCCAGCAGCTTAGATGGCGGGCCAGGGGAGACCCAGTACTTC.

V and J are TRBV7-2 and TRBJ2-3; D gene unclear. The CDR3 runs to 13 residues. CDR1 and CDR2 (germline): SGHTA, FQGNSA. Trimming removed 2 bases from V and 6 bases from J, with 9 bases in between. DNA for the CDR3: TGTGCCAGCAGCTTATTCATGGGGGATACGCAGTATTTT. Translation: CASSLFMGDTQYF.

This clone was counted once. V usage is TRBV27 and J usage is TRBJ2-3; no reliable D call. CDR3 length equals 14 residues. V dropped 2 bases and J dropped 8 bases, with 14 bases sitting between them. The germline V gene encodes CDR1 MNHEY and CDR2 SMNVEV (reference sequence). The CDR3 is CASSLTDSPGTQYF. DNA for the CDR3: TGTGCCAGCAGTTTAACCGACTCTCCTGGTACGCAGTATTTT.

The chain uses TRBV29-1 and TRBJ2-1; weak D call: TRBD2 (5 bases). Germline V gene lookup returns CDR1 SQVTM and CDR2 ANQGSEA. V was shortened by 3 bases and J by 3 bases, with 12 bases between the two germline ends. The CDR3 consists of 14 residues. For the CDR3, the DNA is TGCAGCGTTGACTTCGGGAAGTACTACAATGAGCAGTTCTTC. Translated, it gives CSVDFGKYYNEQFF.

This clone was counted between two and nine times. The V and J genes are TRBV28 and TRBJ2-2; no clear D. This CDR3 has 12 amino acids. V lost 4 bases, J lost 1 base, and 1 base lay in between. CDR1 and CDR2 (germline): MDHEN, SYDVKM. The CDR3 protein is CASSWNTGELFF. DNA of the CDR3: TGTGCCAGCAGTTGGAACACCGGGGAGCTGTTTTTT.

The chain recombines TRBV5-1 with TRBJ2-3; D call uncertain. CDR1 is SGHRS and CDR2 is YFSETQ in the germline V gene. This CDR3 contains 13 residues. The V gene lost 3 bases and the J gene lost 5 bases, with 10 bases spanning the gap. The CDR3, as DNA: TGCGCCAGCAGCTCCCATGGAGAAGATACGCAGTATTTT. Translating gives CASSSHGEDTQYF.

As DNA, the CDR3 is TGTGCCAGCAGCCGACAGGGCCCTGGGGGTGAAAAACTGTTTTTT. This sequence encodes CASSRQGPGGEKLFF. The V call is TRBV7-9, the J call TRBJ1-4, with 7 bases aligning to TRBD1. Germline V gene data show CDR1 as SEHNR and CDR2 as FQNEAQ (reference sequence). J was trimmed by 7 bases and V by 5 bases; bases with no gene match: 10. The CDR3 has 15 amino acids.